This TCR beta chain was observed in a study of PD-L1 blockade in urothelial cancer. TCRdb keeps only in-frame clones here, not all; method: immunoSEQ multiplex PCR. The sample shows more than 75,000 clones, roughly 84% of them seen only once. The CDR3 runs 15 residues. From germline, CDR1 is LNHDA and CDR2 SQIVND (reference sequence). The germline V and J ends were trimmed by 10 bases and 0 bases, with 15 bases remaining between them. Regarding time point: pretreatment peripheral blood. The clonotype was recovered from a man in his 60s with urothelial cancer. The chain combines TRBV19 with TRBJ2-2; no reliable D call. The source was PBMCs, collected around atezolizumab (anti-PD-L1) treatment. The CDR3 region has the DNA TGTGCCACCATAGCCAGCCTTACGAACACCGGGGAGCTGTTTTTT. This translates into CATIASLTNTGELFF.